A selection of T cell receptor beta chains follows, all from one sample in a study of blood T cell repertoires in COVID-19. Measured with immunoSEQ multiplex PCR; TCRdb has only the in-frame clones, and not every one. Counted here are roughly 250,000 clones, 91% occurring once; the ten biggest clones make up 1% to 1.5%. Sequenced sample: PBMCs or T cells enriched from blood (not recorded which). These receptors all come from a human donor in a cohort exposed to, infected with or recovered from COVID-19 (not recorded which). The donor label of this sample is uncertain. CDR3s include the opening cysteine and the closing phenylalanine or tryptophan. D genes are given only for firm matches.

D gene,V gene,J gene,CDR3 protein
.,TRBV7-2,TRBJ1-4,CASSLGRRLFF
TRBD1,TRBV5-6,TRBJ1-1,CASVVGTENTEAFF
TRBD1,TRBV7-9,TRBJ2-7,CASSAPGQGSYEQYF
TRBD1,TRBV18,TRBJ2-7,CASSRGGQGVNEQYF
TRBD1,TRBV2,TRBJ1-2,CASRKGDRDWVGYTF
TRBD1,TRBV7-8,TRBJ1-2,CASSPGTGDFGYTF
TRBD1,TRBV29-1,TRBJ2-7,CSVGGTGSSYEQYF
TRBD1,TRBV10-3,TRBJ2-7,CAISERGQGSYEQYF
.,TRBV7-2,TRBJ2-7,CASSLSEYEQYF
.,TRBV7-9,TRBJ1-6,CASSFGSSYNSPLHF
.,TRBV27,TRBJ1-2,CASSGRAVGYTF
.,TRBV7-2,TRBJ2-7,CASSLGVRGSLGEQYF
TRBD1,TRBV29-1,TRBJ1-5,CSVATGGAGNQPQHF
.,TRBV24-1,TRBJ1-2,CATSDSQKYTF
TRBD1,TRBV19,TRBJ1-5,CASTSNWDRLNQPQHF
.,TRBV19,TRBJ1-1,CASRIMGVGTEAFF
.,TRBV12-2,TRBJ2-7,CASRLQRDNYEQYF
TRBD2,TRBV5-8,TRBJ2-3,CASSLELAGGPGDTQYF
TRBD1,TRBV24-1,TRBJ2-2,CATSDLDRETGELFF
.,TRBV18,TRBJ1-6,CASSLDYNSPLHF
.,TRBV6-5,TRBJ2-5,CASSYSDSQETQYF
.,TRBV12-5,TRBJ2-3,CASGLGLTDTQYF
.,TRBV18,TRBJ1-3,CASSPLQGLSGNTIYF
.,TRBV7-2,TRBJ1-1,CASSLATGQLNTEAFF
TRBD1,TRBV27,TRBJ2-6,CASSSRTGGTGANVLTF
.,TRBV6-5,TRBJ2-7,CASSSDTGTSSYEQYF
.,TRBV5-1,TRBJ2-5,CASSTRAVRGAGILETQYF
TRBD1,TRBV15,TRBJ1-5,CATSRETGGANQPQHF
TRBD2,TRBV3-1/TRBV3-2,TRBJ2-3,CASSRTSGGADTQYF
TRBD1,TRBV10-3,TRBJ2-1,CAISESQGQGKDEQFF
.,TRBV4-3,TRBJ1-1,CASSQVVRVATEAFF
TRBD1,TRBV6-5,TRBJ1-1,CASSSTGGPAFF